This TCR beta chain was found in a study of regulatory T cells in long-lasting Graves disease. Per the germline V gene, CDR1 is MGHDK and CDR2 is SYGVNS. Trimming removed 2 bases at V and 0 bases at J, with 2 bases between. This CDR3 comprises 12 residues. Building of the TCR beta libraries involved iRepertoire HTBI primers and Arm-PCR of CDR3 regions. MiXCR was run by TCRdb on the multiplex PCR reads, yielding one entry per CDR3 protein. Among about 310,000 distinct CDR3 sequences listed, approximately 20% were seen once. A remark on this clonotype: What it binds is unknown.

General study results and limits: Public clonotype sharing was higher in persistent than newly diagnosed patients. Having only a small sample size may have limited accuracy.

Time point of the sample: persistent/refractory GD, antithyroid drugs over 5 years with positive TRAb. PBMC-extracted RNA yielded the TCR library. This chain connects TRBV25-1 to TRBJ2-7, with no clear D. The sample consisted of peripheral blood mononuclear cells (PBMCs), taken when the disease was refractory, from a patient treated with antithyroid drugs. The sequence was collected from a female donor with Graves disease. The CDR3 loop reads CASSESSYEQYF. The CDR3 DNA follows: TGTGCCAGCAGTGAAAGCTCCTACGAGCAGTACTTC.